A single sample is the source of the 31 T cell receptor beta chains below, sequenced in a study of cytomegalovirus exposure and HLA in healthy donors. The PCR was carried out with 60 Vbeta primers and 13 Jbeta primers. Produced via immunoSEQ multiplex PCR; TCRdb's table is partial and in-frame only. Of fewer than 150,000 clones in the sample, more than 75% are singletons; the top ten hold about 3.8%. The source material was PBMCs. The receptor set was obtained from a man younger than 35 in good health and CMV-seronegative.

The V gene is TRBV29-1, the J gene TRBJ2-7; TRBD1 is a possible D gene (6 bases). The CDR3 is 13 amino acids. Trimming removed 3 bases from V and 2 bases from J, with 11 bases in between. CDR1 SQVTM and CDR2 ANQGSEA come from the germline V gene. CDR3 region: CSVDLGAAYEQYF. As DNA, the CDR3 is TGCAGCGTTGACTTGGGGGCGGCCTACGAGCAGTACTTC.

The genes are TRBV7-8 and TRBJ1-2, with 9 bases that match TRBD1. CDR3 length: 15 amino acids. The V segment lost 6 bases and the J segment 0 bases; nucleotides outside the gene matches: 5. Germline CDR1 reads SGHVS; CDR2 reads FQNEAQ. In DNA, the CDR3 is TGTGCCAGCAGTTGGGACAGGGAGACTAACTATGGCTACACCTTC. It translates to CASSWDRETNYGYTF.

This clone showed up just once. This chain joins TRBV7-9 and TRBJ1-3; 7 nucleotides match TRBD1. The CDR3 runs 15 residues. V was pared by 3 bases and J by 0 bases, with 2 bases of the junction left unmatched. The germline V gene encodes CDR1 SEHNR and CDR2 FQNEAQ (reference sequence). The CDR3 DNA reads as TGTGCCAGCAGCTTGGGACAGATCTCTGGAAACACCATATATTTT. Translated: CASSLGQISGNTIYF.

The CDR3, as DNA: TGTGCCAGCAGCCAAGGGGGGGCAGATACGCAGTATTTT. It translates to CASSQGGADTQYF. The V call is TRBV14, the J call TRBJ2-3; possible D gene TRBD2, 6 bases. The CDR3 is 13 amino acids. CDR1 and CDR2 (germline): SGHDN, FVKESK. Between the trimmed V and J ends, which lost 1 base and 4 bases, there was a span of 6 bases.

The rearrangement uses TRBV18 and TRBJ1-3, with TRBD1 as a possible D gene (6 bases). V dropped 6 bases and J dropped 2 bases, with 11 bases sitting between them. Germline V gene data show CDR1 as KGHSH and CDR2 as LQKENI. This CDR3 has 14 residues. This CDR3 is CASSEGHTGNTIYF. The CDR3 nucleotides read TGTGCCAGCTCCGAGGGACACACTGGAAACACCATATATTTT.

V gene TRBV13 combines with J gene TRBJ2-1, with D maybe TRBD2 (6 bases). The CDR3 has 15 residues. The V gene's germline CDR1 is PRHDT and CDR2 FYEKMQ (reference sequence). V shed 6 bases and J shed 9 bases, with 21 bases lying between them. CDR3 nucleotide sequence: TGTGCCAGCAGGTCCATGGTAGCGGAGCAGGGTGAGCAGTTCTTC. This codes for CASRSMVAEQGEQFF.

CDR3 protein: CASSEMHLRGSGTEAFF. CDR3 DNA: TGTGCCAGCAGTGAAATGCATCTGCGGGGCAGCGGCACTGAAGCTTTCTTT. The chain joins TRBV2 to TRBJ1-1; TRBD1 might be the D (5 bases). Germline V CDR1 and CDR2: SNHLY, FYNNEI. CDR3 length: 17 residues. V lost 2 bases to trimming and J lost 4 bases, with 20 bases between them. Complete variable domain (other parts from reference TRBV2 and TRBJ1-1): EPEVTQTPSHQVTQMGQEVILRCVPISNHLYFYWYRQILGQKVEFLVSFYNNEISEKSEIFDDQFSVERPDGSNFTLKIRSTKLEDSAMYFCASSEMHLRGSGTEAFFGQGTRLTVV.

This chain links TRBV29-1 with TRBJ2-2; weak D call: TRBD2 (7 bases). This CDR3 is 13 amino acids long. Germline V gives CDR1 SQVTM, CDR2 ANQGSEA. Trimming took off 8 bases at V and 7 bases at J, with 17 bases between the two ends. CDR3 coding DNA: TGCAGCACACTCGCGGGGGCGGGCGGGGAGCTGTTTTTT. Protein sequence: CSTLAGAGGELFF.

The rearrangement joins TRBV6-5 to TRBJ2-5; 8 nucleotides match TRBD1. The better agreement between TRBJ2-7 and the DNA end casts doubt on the J call. Germline V gene sequence: CDR1 MNHEY, CDR2 SVGAGI. This CDR3 is 13 amino acids long. CDR3 loop: CASSRQGFDEQYF. For the CDR3, the DNA is TGTGCCAGCAGTCGACAGGGGTTCGACGAGCAGTACTTC.

The chain is built from TRBV6-1 and TRBJ2-1; 9 positions agree with TRBD1. The V segment lost 6 bases and the J segment 6 bases; nucleotides outside the gene matches: 9. Germline loops: CDR1 MNHNS, CDR2 SASEGT. The CDR3 length is 15 residues. The CDR3 reads CASRKDRGPFNEQFF. The DNA for the CDR3 is TGTGCCAGCAGAAAGGACAGGGGCCCCTTCAATGAGCAGTTCTTC.

The V and J genes are TRBV27 and TRBJ2-7, with 7 bases matching TRBD1. Germline V CDR1 and CDR2: MNHEY, SMNVEV (reference sequence). The CDR3 has 13 amino acids. V lost 2 bases, J lost 4 bases, and 2 bases stayed unmatched. CDR3 nucleotide sequence: TGTGCCAGCAGTTTAAAGACAGGGTACGAGCAGTACTTC. Protein: CASSLKTGYEQYF.

The rearrangement joins TRBV5-1 to TRBJ2-5, with D uncertain. The V end was cut by 1 base, the J end by 2 bases, with 15 bases between. This CDR3 contains 16 residues. Germline CDR1 reads SGHRS; CDR2 reads YFSETQ. The CDR3 bases are TGCGCCAGCAGCTTGTTTGCAGGCAATACGCAAGAGACCCAGTACTTC. It codes for CASSLFAGNTQETQYF.

The chain couples TRBV2 to TRBJ1-1; 7 positions match TRBD1. Germline loops: CDR1 SNHLY, CDR2 FYNNEI. The CDR3 has 17 residues. The V and J ends lost 1 base and 3 bases, in that order; junction bases with no gene match: 11. The CDR3 DNA sequence: TGTGCCAGCAGTGAAGGAGGCTGGGGGACAGAGGACACTGAAGCTTTCTTT. It encodes CASSEGGWGTEDTEAFF. The full variable domain, rest sourced from reference TRBV2 and TRBJ1-1, is EPEVTQTPSHQVTQMGQEVILRCVPISNHLYFYWYRQILGQKVEFLVSFYNNEISEKSEIFDDQFSVERPDGSNFTLKIRSTKLEDSAMYFCASSEGGWGTEDTEAFFGQGTRLTVV.

This clone was seen a single time. The rearrangement uses TRBV19 and TRBJ1-5, with 7 bases that match TRBD1. Germline-derived CDR1 and CDR2 are LNHDA and SQIVND (reference sequence). The CDR3 consists of 18 residues. V lost 3 bases and J lost 1; bases outside the gene matches: 12. The CDR3 reads CASSIPGQLYVSNQPQHF. The CDR3 DNA sequence: TGTGCCAGTAGTATCCCGGGACAGTTGTACGTGAGCAATCAGCCCCAGCATTTT.

With regard to this clone: Other DNA sequences in the same sample also yield this CDR3. This chain connects TRBV6-1 to TRBJ2-7; D may be TRBD1 (5 bases). The germline CDR1 and CDR2 sequences are MNHNS and SASEGT. CDR3 length equals 12 residues. Trimming removed 2 bases from V and 4 bases from J, with 6 bases in between. The CDR3 DNA follows: TGTGCCAGCAGTGAAAGGGGTTACGAGCAGTACTTC. It is translated as CASSERGYEQYF.

V is TRBV7-9 and J is TRBJ2-7; maybe TRBD1 (5 bases). Germline V gene lookup returns CDR1 SEHNR and CDR2 FQNEAQ (reference sequence). V lost 1 base and J lost 6, with 10 bases in between. CDR3 length: 13 amino acids. CDR3 in DNA: TGTGCCAGCAGCTTAGGGACAAGCCTCGAGCAGTACTTC. It yields the protein CASSLGTSLEQYF.

The chain recombines TRBV21-1 with TRBJ1-6; the D call of TRBD1 is as the table states it, not checked on the DNA. TRBV21-1 represents a pseudogene. The CDR3 is 15 amino acids. CDR3 sequence: CASSATGVVNSPLHF. In nucleotides, the CDR3 is TGTGCCAGCAGCGCCACAGGGGTCGTTAATTCACCCCTCCACTTT.

This clone was counted a few times. The chain carries TRBV5-4 and TRBJ2-1; 8 bases align to TRBD1. Losses at the gene ends were 5 bases for V and 4 bases for J; bases not matched to a gene: 11. The germline gives CDR1 SGHNT, CDR2 YYREEE (reference sequence). The CDR3 consists of 16 residues. The CDR3 bases are TGTGCCAGCAGAGGTTTGCAGGGGGCGGGATACAATGAGCAGTTCTTC. This sequence encodes CASRGLQGAGYNEQFF.

The chain couples TRBV6-5 to TRBJ1-1; 11 bases are shared with TRBD1. The CDR3 length is 14 residues. Per the germline V gene, CDR1 is MNHEY and CDR2 is SVGAGI. V was pared by 6 bases and J by 9 bases, with 9 bases of the junction left unmatched. CDR3 nucleotide sequence: TGTGCCAGCAGCAGGACAGGGGGCGGTATAAAAGCTTTCTTT. The encoded protein is CASSRTGGGIKAFF.

This clone was counted a few times. V and J are TRBV29-1 and TRBJ2-5; 9 nucleotides align to TRBD1. J was trimmed by 5 bases and V by 4 bases; bases with no gene match: 8. The CDR3 covers 14 residues. Per germline, CDR1 SQVTM and CDR2 ANQGSEA. Here the CDR3 DNA reads TGCAGCGTTGGCGGGGACAGGGACGGGGAGACCCAGTACTTC. Translation: CSVGGDRDGETQYF.

The chain carries TRBV6-1 and TRBJ2-7, with D unresolved. Trimming stripped 5 bases from V and 2 bases from J, with 10 bases between. CDR3 length: 13 residues. Germline values: CDR1 MNHNS, CDR2 SASEGT. The CDR3 DNA follows: TGTGCCAGCAGTCAGCGAAACCCCTACGAGCAGTACTTC. Amino acid sequence: CASSQRNPYEQYF.

The chain links TRBV6-4 to TRBJ2-6, with D possibly TRBD2 on 5 matching bases. The CDR3 is 18 residues long. V dropped 0 bases and J dropped 0 bases, with 12 bases sitting between them. Germline V gene lookup returns CDR1 MRHNA and CDR2 SNTAGT. The CDR3: CASSDSTTGISGANVLTF. The CDR3 DNA reads as TGTGCCAGCAGTGACTCGACTACGGGAATCTCTGGGGCCAACGTCCTGACTTTC.

This rearrangement joins TRBV7-6 to TRBJ1-1; possible D gene TRBD1, 6 bases. CDR1 and CDR2 from the germline V gene are SGHVS and FNYEAQ. The CDR3 contains 15 residues. Trimming removed 4 bases from V and 2 bases from J, with 14 bases in between. The CDR3 is CASSSRGGANTEAFF. CDR3 in DNA: TGTGCCAGCAGCTCCCGGGGGGGGGCCAACACTGAAGCTTTCTTT.

The chain carries TRBV9 and TRBJ2-7; D possibly corresponds to TRBD2 (7 bases). This CDR3 has 16 residues. Per the germline V gene, CDR1 is SGDLS and CDR2 is YYNGEE. V lost 0 bases to trimming and J lost 4 bases, with 17 bases between them. CDR3 loop: CASSVGGGGAWYEQYF. As DNA, the CDR3 is TGTGCCAGCAGCGTAGGTGGAGGGGGGGCCTGGTACGAGCAGTACTTC.

The rearrangement links TRBV11-2 to TRBJ2-1; D is perhaps TRBD2 (6 bases). CDR3 length equals 12 residues. Germline V gives CDR1 SGHAT, CDR2 FQNNGV. Trimming removed 5 bases from V and 8 bases from J, with 10 bases in between. The DNA for the CDR3 is TGTGCCAGCAGCCGCTCGGGGGATGAGCAGTTCTTC. Translation: CASSRSGDEQFF.

This clone has more than one count but fewer than ten. The chain links TRBV2 to TRBJ2-3; 8 bases are shared with TRBD1. The CDR3 length is 15 residues. The germline V gene has CDR1 SNHLY and CDR2 FYNNEI. The V and J ends lost 1 base and 4 bases, in that order; junction bases with no gene match: 4. Here the CDR3 DNA reads TGTGCCAGCAGTGAAGAAGGACAGGGACCAGATACGCAGTATTTT. It yields the protein CASSEEGQGPDTQYF. Together with reference TRBV2 and TRBJ2-3, the CDR3 gives the full variable domain: EPEVTQTPSHQVTQMGQEVILRCVPISNHLYFYWYRQILGQKVEFLVSFYNNEISEKSEIFDDQFSVERPDGSNFTLKIRSTKLEDSAMYFCASSEEGQGPDTQYFGPGTRLTVL.

The genes are TRBV5-1 and TRBJ1-5, with D possibly TRBD1 on 5 matching bases. The V gene lost 5 bases and the J gene lost 2 bases, with 8 bases spanning the gap. The CDR3 runs to 13 residues. Germline V gene sequence: CDR1 SGHRS, CDR2 YFSETQ. The CDR3 is CASRGEGNQPQHF. DNA for the CDR3: TGCGCCAGCAGGGGGGAGGGCAATCAGCCCCAGCATTTT.

The rearrangement joins TRBV6-1 to TRBJ1-2; possibly TRBD1 for D (5 bases). V was pared by 4 bases and J by 8 bases, with 23 bases between. Germline-derived CDR1 and CDR2 are MNHNS and SASEGT. The CDR3 length is 16 residues. The CDR3 DNA reads TGTGCCAGCAGTGCCCAACGCAGGGAACTGGGTGTGGGCTACACCTTC. Its protein is CASSAQRRELGVGYTF.

The CDR3 region has the DNA TGTGCCAGCAGTTCGACACAATTAGCGAGTGGTACGCAGTATTTT. Its protein is CASSSTQLASGTQYF. The chain recombines TRBV27 with TRBJ2-3, with D possibly TRBD2 on 5 matching bases. The germline V and J ends were trimmed by 4 bases and 8 bases, with 19 bases remaining between them. CDR1 is MNHEY and CDR2 is SMNVEV in the germline V gene (reference sequence). This CDR3 region has 15 residues.

This clone was counted only a few times. This sequence joins TRBV27 and TRBJ2-1, with 9 bases fitting TRBD1. J gave up 10 bases and V 0 bases, and 4 bases lay outside the gene matches. This CDR3 region has 14 residues. From germline, CDR1 is MNHEY and CDR2 SMNVEV (reference sequence). CDR3 protein: CASSLSTDRGEQFF. The CDR3 DNA follows: TGTGCCAGCAGTTTATCAACCGACAGGGGGGAGCAGTTCTTC.

Worth noting for this clone: The junction does not match germline at one end; this may be a read error. This chain uses TRBV7-9 with TRBJ1-4, with unresolved D. Germline CDR1 and CDR2: SEHNR and FQNEAQ (reference sequence). The CDR3 consists of 14 residues. CDR3 in amino acids: CVSSQGGTNEKLFF. In DNA form, the CDR3 reads TGTGTCAGCAGCCAAGGAGGGACTAATGAAAAACTGTTTTTT.